This record covers a single TCR beta chain. Its matching antigen is unknown. Naive CD8 libraries came from around 18,000 to 910,000 sorted cells with 10%, 30% or 50% RNA. The record originates from a study of molecular identifiers for immune sequencing clone quantification. The wider study: Four portions were sequenced after RNA from 20,000 or 100,000 naive CD8 cells was split five ways in replicates.

Library preparation followed earlier protocols using designated TCR primers. In TCRdb, the PCR reads were re-called with MiXCR into one record per CDR3 protein. The repertoire holds 90,000 or so distinct CDR3 sequences, with 21% as singletons. Points from the study as a whole: Underestimated sizes of highly expanded clones could result from identical TCR molecules that share a barcode.

Germline lookup yields CDR1 DFQATT and CDR2 SNEGSKA (reference sequence). V lost 6 bases, J lost 4 bases, and 18 bases lay in between. The CDR3 totals 14 residues. The clonotype comes from a human donor in good health. Some libraries in this study had Jurkat cell RNA spiked in. The specimen was naive CD8+ T cells from blood, with Jurkat cell RNA spiked in. The subset: FACS-sorted CD8+CD4-CCR7+CD45RA+ naive T cells. The chain has TRBV20-1 and TRBJ1-2; maybe TRBD1 (5 bases). This CDR3 reads CSAHAIGEGYGYTF. The CDR3 nucleotides read TGCAGTGCACATGCAATAGGGGAGGGCTATGGCTACACCTTC.